Each of the 20 T cell receptor beta chains below was sequenced from the same sample in a study of cytomegalovirus exposure and HLA in healthy donors. A multiplex PCR was run with 60 Vbeta primers and 13 Jbeta primers. Produced via immunoSEQ multiplex PCR; TCRdb's table is partial and in-frame only. The sample has about 120,000 clones, around 80% seen once; the top ten hold roughly 22%. Input material: PBMCs. These receptors all stem from a man aged 25 to 45 in good health and CMV-seropositive.

The chain joins TRBV5-1 to TRBJ2-7, with TRBD2 matching 7 bases. The trim removed 3 bases at V and 0 bases at J, leaving 6 bases unmatched. The CDR3 contains 15 residues. Germline V gene lookup returns CDR1 SGHRS and CDR2 YFSETQ. In DNA, the CDR3 is TGCGCCAGCAGCTCGCTCGGGGGGAGCTCCTACGAGCAGTACTTC. Encoded protein: CASSSLGGSSYEQYF. Using reference TRBV5-1 and TRBJ2-7 for the parts outside the CDR3, the full variable domain is KAGVTQTPRYLIKTRGQQVTLSCSPISGHRSVSWYQQTPGQGLQFLFEYFSETQRNKGNFPGRFSGRQFSNSRSEMNVSTLELGDSALYLCASSSLGGSSYEQYFGPGTRLTVT.

V gene TRBV5-4 combines with J gene TRBJ2-1; TRBD1 is a possible D gene (6 bases). V gave up 5 bases and J gave up 7 bases, with 19 bases separating them. The CDR3 has 15 amino acids. Germline V gives CDR1 SGHNT, CDR2 YYREEE (reference sequence). The CDR3 sequence is CASSEGTSEWNEQFF. CDR3 bases: TGTGCCAGCAGTGAAGGGACATCGGAGTGGAATGAGCAGTTCTTC.

The chain recombines TRBV27 with TRBJ2-2; D is possibly TRBD2 (7 bases). This CDR3 is 16 amino acids long. The V gene's germline CDR1 is MNHEY and CDR2 SMNVEV (reference sequence). V dropped 3 bases and J dropped 6 bases, with 17 bases sitting between them. The CDR3 nucleotides read TGTGCCAGCAGTTTGGCGTCGGGGGGCCGGGCCGGGGAGCTGTTTTTT. Its translation: CASSLASGGRAGELFF.

The chain has TRBV5-5 and TRBJ2-1; TRBD2 might be the D (5 bases). The CDR3 loop spans 13 amino acids. The V end lost 0 bases, the J end lost 7 bases, and 8 bases lay between the germline ends. Germline CDR1 is SGHKS and CDR2 is YYEKEE (reference sequence). CDR3 coding DNA: TGTGCCAGCAGCTTGGTATCGGGGAATGAGCAGTTCTTC. Its translation is CASSLVSGNEQFF.

The chain joins TRBV11-3 to TRBJ1-2; 9 bases are a match to TRBD1. The CDR3 covers 15 residues. The trim removed 4 bases at V and 2 bases at J, leaving 5 bases unmatched. Germline CDR1 SGHNT, CDR2 YENEEA. The DNA for the CDR3 is TGTGCCAGCAGCTCAGGCGGGACAGGGAACTATGGCTACACCTTC. Translation: CASSSGGTGNYGYTF.

CDR3 nucleotides: TGTGCCAGCAGCTTAGAAGAGACTAGCGGGAGCTCCTACAATGAGCAGTTCTTC. Residues: CASSLEETSGSSYNEQFF. V and J are TRBV11-3 and TRBJ2-1, with 12 positions matching TRBD2. The germline CDR1 and CDR2 sequences are SGHNT and YENEEA. The CDR3 totals 18 residues. V shed 0 bases and J 0 bases; nucleotides not matched to a gene: 3.

V and J are TRBV4-1 and TRBJ2-5, with D perhaps matching TRBD1 (8 bases). V was pared by 3 bases and J by 7 bases, with 15 bases between. This CDR3 has 14 residues. Germline CDR1 and CDR2: MGHRA and YSYEKL. As DNA, the CDR3 is TGCGCCAGCAGCCACCCGGACAGGGAGGGGACCCAGTACTTC. This codes for CASSHPDREGTQYF.

The gene calls are TRBV27 and TRBJ2-1; maybe TRBD1 (6 bases). The CDR3 is 13 amino acids. The ends were cut back, 4 bases at V and 6 bases at J, with 10 bases in the middle. Germline V gives CDR1 MNHEY, CDR2 SMNVEV (reference sequence). CDR3 amino acids: CASSSQGSNEQFF. The DNA for the CDR3 is TGTGCCAGCAGTTCACAGGGTTCCAATGAGCAGTTCTTC.

CDR3 bases: TGCAGCGTTTCTAGGGTGGGACAAAGGCTGTTTTTT. Amino acid sequence: CSVSRVGQRLFF. This chain connects TRBV29-1 to TRBJ2-2, with D possibly matching TRBD1 (6 bases). V lost 5 bases and J lost 13, with 17 bases in between. Germline V lookup: CDR1 SQVTM, CDR2 ANQGSEA. The CDR3 covers 12 residues.

The gene calls are TRBV9 and TRBJ1-4; TRBD1 agrees at 10 bases. This CDR3 is built from 17 residues. V was pared by 0 bases and J by 7 bases, with 9 bases of the junction left unmatched. Germline V CDR1 and CDR2: SGDLS, YYNGEE. The CDR3 DNA reads as TGTGCCAGCAGCGTAGGGGCTTGGACAGGGGGGATTGAAAAACTGTTTTTT. Its translation is CASSVGAWTGGIEKLFF.

J is TRBJ1-1 and V is TRBV10-3; a possible D gene is TRBD1 (5 bases). With 0 bases removed from V and 4 bases from J, the gap between germline ends came to 9 bases. The V gene's germline CDR1 is ENHRY and CDR2 SYGVKD. There are 14 residues in the CDR3. In nucleotides, the CDR3 is TGTGCCATCAGTGAGTCTGCCAGGGCCACTGAAGCTTTCTTT. Translating it yields CAISESARATEAFF.

This clone appeared once. This chain connects TRBV9 to TRBJ2-1, with D perhaps matching TRBD2 (7 bases). V was shortened by 1 base and J by 7 bases, with 15 bases between the two germline ends. The V gene's germline CDR1 is SGDLS and CDR2 YYNGEE. CDR3 length: 15 amino acids. CDR3 in DNA: TGTGCCAGCAGCGTATCGGCGGGGGCAGGAAATGAGCAGTTCTTC. This gives the protein CASSVSAGAGNEQFF.

V usage is TRBV28 and J usage is TRBJ2-1; D may be TRBD1 (5 bases). This CDR3 is built from 16 residues. CDR1 MDHEN and CDR2 SYDVKM come from the germline V gene. V was clipped by 6 bases and J by 0 bases, with 15 bases between them. The CDR3 region is CASRIWGSLSYNEQFF. CDR3 nucleotides: TGTGCCAGCAGGATCTGGGGCTCACTCTCCTACAATGAGCAGTTCTTC.

The J gene is TRBJ2-5, the V gene TRBV4-2; the match to TRBD2 covers 12 bases. The V gene end was trimmed by 4 bases and the J gene end by 1 base; junction bases not matched to a gene: 16. This CDR3 has 20 residues. Looked up from germline, CDR1 is LGHNA and CDR2 is YNFKEQ. This chain's CDR3 is CASSRGGAASGRAPQETQYF. CDR3 nucleotide sequence: TGTGCCAGCAGCCGGGGAGGGGCGGCTAGCGGGAGGGCCCCCCAAGAGACCCAGTACTTC.

The V gene is TRBV5-6, the J gene TRBJ2-5; 10 nucleotides line up with TRBD2. The CDR3 consists of 17 residues. With V trimmed by 1 base and J by 5 bases, 11 bases remained unmatched. CDR1 and CDR2 (germline): SGHDT, YYEEEE. CDR3: CASSLYLAGAPGETQYF. The DNA for the CDR3 is TGTGCCAGCAGCTTGTACCTAGCGGGAGCGCCAGGGGAGACCCAGTACTTC.

CDR3 amino acids: CASSSFLTSGGGLYNEQFF. In DNA form, the CDR3 reads TGTGCCAGCAGCTCCTTCTTGACTAGCGGGGGAGGGTTATACAATGAGCAGTTCTTC. This chain uses TRBV7-8 with TRBJ2-1, with 12 bases aligning to TRBD2. CDR3 length: 19 residues. The V gene's germline CDR1 is SGHVS and CDR2 FQNEAQ. Losses at the gene ends were 4 bases for V and 4 bases for J; bases not matched to a gene: 14.

This chain connects TRBV10-2 to TRBJ2-5; possible D gene TRBD2, 6 bases. The ends were cut back, 4 bases at V and 0 bases at J, with 9 bases in the middle. Germline CDR1 and CDR2: WSHSY and SAAADI. This CDR3 contains 14 residues. CDR3 DNA: TGCGCCAGCAGTGGGAGGGTGTACCAAGAGACCCAGTACTTC. It specifies CASSGRVYQETQYF.

Concerning this clone: Germline is not matched at one junction end, which may reflect a read error. V gene TRBV7-9 combines with J gene TRBJ1-5, with 9 nucleotides matching TRBD1. The CDR3 loop spans 17 amino acids. Germline assignment: CDR1 SEHNR and CDR2 FQNEAQ (reference sequence). The CDR3 loop is CSSTQRWRGQGDQPQHF. CDR3 coding DNA: TGTTCCAGCACCCAGAGGTGGAGGGGACAGGGTGATCAGCCCCAGCATTTT.

J is TRBJ2-7 and V is TRBV19, with 7 nucleotides matching TRBD1. V lost 6 bases and J lost 2; bases outside the gene matches: 4. The CDR3 extends over 13 amino acids. Germline V CDR1 and CDR2: LNHDA, SQIVND (reference sequence). Here the CDR3 DNA reads TGTGCCAGTAGGGACAGGTGCGCCTACGAGCAGTACGTC. It is translated as CASRDRCAYEQYV.

V and J are TRBV6-4 and TRBJ1-1; D not certain. Trimming cost V 0 bases and J 1 base, with 6 bases left between them. Germline CDR1 is MRHNA and CDR2 is SNTAGT. The CDR3 covers 14 residues. CDR3 in DNA: TGTGCCAGCAGTGACTCGAACAGGAACACTGAAGCTTTCTTT. This translates into CASSDSNRNTEAFF.